The 13 T cell receptor beta chains below were found in one sample sequenced in a study of T cells in Graves' hyperthyroidism and ophthalmopathy. What was amplified from RNA transcripts were TCR beta CDR3 regions. HTBI primers were used for first-round RT-PCR of the TCR CDR3. TCRdb re-derived calls from the multiplex PCR reads in MiXCR, one entry per CDR3 protein. The profile shows over 250,000 distinct CDR3 sequences, around 15% of them singletons. Sequenced: blood. All receptors come from a woman aged 40 to 49 with Graves' ophthalmopathy.

As regards this clonotype: This may be a read error: a much more frequent sequence differs by one nucleotide. The chain uses TRBV7-6 and TRBJ2-7, with 8 bases matching TRBD2. This CDR3 has 15 residues. Germline V gene data show CDR1 as SGHVS and CDR2 as FNYEAQ. Losses at the gene ends were 0 bases for V and 5 bases for J; bases not matched to a gene: 6. This CDR3 reads CASSLAAAGGHEQYF. CDR3 DNA: TGTGCCAGCAGCTTAGCCGCCGCGGGGGGACACGAGCAGTACTTC.

The chain recombines TRBV7-2 with TRBJ1-4; 8 nucleotides match TRBD1. Germline CDR1 and CDR2: SGHTA and FQGNSA. The V gene end was trimmed by 3 bases and the J gene end by 4 bases; junction bases not matched to a gene: 13. CDR3 size: 18 residues. The CDR3 bases are TGTGCCAGCAGCTTGTGGCGACAGGGGAAGGGAGGTAATGAAAAACTGTTTTTT. Protein: CASSLWRQGKGGNEKLFF.

This clonotype was picked up many times. The chain recombines TRBV29-1 with TRBJ2-3, with a possible D match to TRBD2 (6 bases). Germline V gene data show CDR1 as SQVTM and CDR2 as ANQGSEA. Trimming cost V 6 bases and J 0 bases, with 22 bases left between them. The CDR3 is 17 residues long. In nucleotides, the CDR3 is TGCAGCGTCGCCCTGATGGAAACGGGAGAGAGCACAGATACGCAGTATTTT. Its translation is CSVALMETGESTDTQYF.

This clonotype was observed many times. This chain joins TRBV5-1 and TRBJ1-2; D unclear. Germline loops: CDR1 SGHRS, CDR2 YFSETQ. The CDR3 loop spans 14 amino acids. V lost 2 bases, J lost 1 base, and 9 bases lay in between. The CDR3 is CASSFGSINYGYTF. In nucleotides, the CDR3 is TGCGCCAGCAGCTTTGGATCAATTAACTATGGCTACACCTTC.

Comments on this clonotype: A much larger clone sits a single nucleotide away, making a read error possible. The V gene is TRBV2, the J gene TRBJ2-1; D is unresolved. Germline V lookup: CDR1 SNHLY, CDR2 FYNNEI. The CDR3 runs to 11 residues. In nucleotides, the CDR3 is TGTGCCAGCAACAGAGACAATGAGCAGCTCTTC. The encoded protein is CASNRDNEQLF.

The chain couples TRBV7-9 to TRBJ1-3; no reliable D call. V was shortened by 5 bases and J by 7 bases, with 6 bases between the two germline ends. This CDR3 region has 11 residues. CDR1 SEHNR and CDR2 FQNEAQ come from the germline V gene (reference sequence). CDR3 protein: CASSPQNTIYF. The CDR3 bases are TGTGCCAGCAGCCCCCAGAACACCATATATTTT.

This clonotype was seen once. J is TRBJ2-6 and V is TRBV5-1, with D perhaps matching TRBD1 or TRBD2 (5 bases each). The CDR3 is made up of 17 amino acids. The V and J ends lost 3 bases and 1 base respectively, with 14 bases between them. Germline V lookup: CDR1 SGHRS, CDR2 YFSETQ. CDR3 DNA: TGCGCCAGCAGCTCAGGGACCCCGTTATCTGGGGCCAACGTCCTGACTTTC. Translating it yields CASSSGTPLSGANVLTF. The full variable domain, in which reference TRBV5-1 and TRBJ2-6 provide the parts outside the CDR3, is KAGVTQTPRYLIKTRGQQVTLSCSPISGHRSVSWYQQTPGQGLQFLFEYFSETQRNKGNFPGRFSGRQFSNSRSEMNVSTLELGDSALYLCASSSGTPLSGANVLTFGAGSRLTVL.

The chain links TRBV24-1 to TRBJ1-4; D is possibly TRBD1 (5 bases). CDR3 length: 15 amino acids. V was cut by 2 bases and J by 7 bases, with 13 bases left in between. Germline V gene sequence: CDR1 KGHDR, CDR2 SFDVKD. CDR3 amino acids: CATSDSRQFSEKLFF. The CDR3 DNA reads TGTGCCACCAGTGATTCCCGACAGTTCTCTGAAAAACTGTTTTTT.

The chain recombines TRBV7-9 with TRBJ2-7; no reliable D call. CDR1 SEHNR and CDR2 FQNEAQ come from the germline V gene (reference sequence). The CDR3 is 12 amino acids. Trimming removed 2 bases at V and 3 bases at J, with 5 bases between. The CDR3 here is CASSLSFYEQYF. In nucleotides, the CDR3 is TGTGCCAGCAGCTTATCATTCTACGAGCAGTACTTC.

This chain links TRBV4-1 with TRBJ1-1, with D possibly being TRBD1 (5 bases). Germline assignment: CDR1 MGHRA and CDR2 YSYEKL. The CDR3 extends over 16 amino acids. Trimming took off 4 bases at V and 1 base at J, with 16 bases between the two ends. The CDR3, as DNA: TGCGCCAGCAGCCCCCCCGGGGCGCAGCGGAACACTGAAGCTTTCTTT. This codes for CASSPPGAQRNTEAFF.

The sample holds many counts of this clonotype. V is TRBV3-1 and J is TRBJ2-1; 11 nucleotides line up with TRBD2. V dropped 0 bases and J dropped 12; count of bases not matched to a gene: 10. The CDR3 totals 16 residues. CDR1 LGHDT and CDR2 YNNKEL come from the germline V gene (reference sequence). CDR3 sequence (DNA): TGTGCCAGCAGCCAAGATCACCCCCGACTAGCGGGAAGGCAGTTCTTC. Protein: CASSQDHPRLAGRQFF.

This clonotype was picked up many times. The rearrangement uses TRBV6-2 or TRBV6-3 and TRBJ2-7; 8 bases are a match to TRBD1. The CDR3 extends over 14 amino acids. Germline-derived CDR1 and CDR2 are MNHEY and SVGEGT. With V trimmed by 5 bases and J by 7 bases, 10 bases remained unmatched. The CDR3 sequence: CASSPIQGAREQYF. The CDR3 bases are TGTGCCAGCAGTCCCATTCAGGGGGCGCGGGAGCAGTACTTC.

The chain couples TRBV30 to TRBJ2-7; no clear D gene. The CDR3 extends over 14 amino acids. CDR1 and CDR2 (germline): GTSNPN, SVGIG (reference sequence). Trimming removed 0 bases at V and 2 bases at J, with 11 bases between. The CDR3 DNA follows: TGTGCCTGGAGTGTTATAGACGGCCCCTACGAGCAGTACTTC. The encoded protein is CAWSVIDGPYEQYF.